The T cell receptor (beta chain) under discussion was sequenced for a study of T cells after yellow fever vaccination. TCRdb re-analysed the 5' RACE reads in MiXCR, keeping a single row per CDR3 protein. Of under 350,000 distinct CDR3 sequences listed, over 4% are singletons. Study-wide results and caveats: Contamination of FACS-sorted repertoires by abundant clonotypes from the bulk population could occur. Overall, a small share of clonotypes was seen in both CD4 and CD8 compartments. Post-booster samples contained most primary-vaccination clones (around 95% CD4, approximately 88% CD8).

This clonotype was observed many times. Its antigen is unidentified. This CDR3 has 13 amino acids. CDR1 and CDR2 from the germline V gene are LGHNA and YSLEER. Trimming left V 1 base short and J 5 bases short, with 9 bases between. The source material was PBMCs, sampled 5 days after the yellow fever booster vaccination. This sequence joins TRBV4-3 and TRBJ2-7; D might be TRBD1 (5 bases). This TCR was sampled from a man between 18 and 29 years old who received the YFV17D yellow fever vaccine. The CDR3 nucleotides read TGCGCCAGCAGCCAAGGAGGCAGGGACGAGCAGTACTTC. It specifies CASSQGGRDEQYF.